This T cell receptor beta chain was identified in a study of early T cells in non-severe SARS-CoV-2 infection. From the 5' RACE reads, TCRdb called clonotypes with MiXCR, one entry per CDR3 protein. The sample holds around 48,000 distinct CDR3 sequences, around 13% seen once. V dropped 6 bases and J dropped 8 bases, with 14 bases sitting between them. Germline CDR1 reads MGHDK; CDR2 reads SYGVNS. There are 13 residues in the CDR3. This clonotype occurred many times. The sequenced sample was whole blood. This clonotype was sampled from an adult who was a healthcare worker with PCR-confirmed SARS-CoV-2 infection or an uninfected control (not recorded which). The chain combines TRBV25-1 with TRBJ1-3; D remains unclear. As DNA, the CDR3 is TGTGCCAGCAGCTCGGAGTTTAGGGACACCATATATTTT. This codes for CASSSEFRDTIYF.